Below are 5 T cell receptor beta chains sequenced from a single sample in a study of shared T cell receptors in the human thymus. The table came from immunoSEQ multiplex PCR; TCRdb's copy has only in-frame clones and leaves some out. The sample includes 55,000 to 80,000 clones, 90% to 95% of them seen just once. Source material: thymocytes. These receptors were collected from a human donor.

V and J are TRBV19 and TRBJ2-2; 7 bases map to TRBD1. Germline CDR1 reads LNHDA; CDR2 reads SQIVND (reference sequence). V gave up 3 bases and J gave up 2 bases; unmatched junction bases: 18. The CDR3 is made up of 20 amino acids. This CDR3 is CASSIEGASLPTSNTGELFF. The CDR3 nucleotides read TGTGCCAGTAGTATTGAGGGGGCGAGTCTCCCCACTTCTAACACCGGGGAGCTGTTTTTT.

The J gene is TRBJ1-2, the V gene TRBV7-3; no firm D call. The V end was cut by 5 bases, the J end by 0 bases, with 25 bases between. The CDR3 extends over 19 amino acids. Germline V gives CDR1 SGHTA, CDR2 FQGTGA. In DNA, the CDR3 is TGTGCCAGCAGCGCCGAAATTCCGCCTAGGGTACCACCTAACTATGGCTACACCTTC. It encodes CASSAEIPPRVPPNYGYTF.

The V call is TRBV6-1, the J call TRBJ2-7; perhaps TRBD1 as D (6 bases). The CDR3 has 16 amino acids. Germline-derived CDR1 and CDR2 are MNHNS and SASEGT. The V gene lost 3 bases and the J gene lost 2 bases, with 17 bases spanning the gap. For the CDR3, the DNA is TGTGCCAGCAGTGACCCCGGGCAGGGGCCAGCCTACGAGCAGTACTTC. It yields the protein CASSDPGQGPAYEQYF.

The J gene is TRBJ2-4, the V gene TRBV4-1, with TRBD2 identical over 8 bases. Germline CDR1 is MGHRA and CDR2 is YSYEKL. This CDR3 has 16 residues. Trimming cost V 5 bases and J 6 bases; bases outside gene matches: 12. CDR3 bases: TGCGCCAGCAGCTCCCGGGGGGGTACCCTAGGAAACATTCAGTACTTC. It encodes CASSSRGGTLGNIQYF.

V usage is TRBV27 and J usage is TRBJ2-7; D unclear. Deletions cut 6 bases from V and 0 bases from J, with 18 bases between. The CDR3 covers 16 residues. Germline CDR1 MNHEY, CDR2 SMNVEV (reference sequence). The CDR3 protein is CASSMLTSPLSYEQYF. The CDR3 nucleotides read TGTGCCAGCAGCATGCTGACGTCCCCCCTCTCCTACGAGCAGTACTTC.